Described below is a single T cell receptor (beta chain) sequence and its context. The CDR3 has 18 residues. The V and J ends lost 4 bases and 4 bases, in that order; junction bases with no gene match: 14. The germline V gene encodes CDR1 WSHSY and CDR2 SAAADI. The data were taken from a study of blood T cell repertoires in COVID-19. Clones were sequenced by immunoSEQ multiplex PCR, and TCRdb holds only the in-frame ones, with some missing. The sample holds 250,000 to 300,000 clones; approximately 85% are singletons and the top ten take around 1%. What was sequenced was PBMCs or T cells enriched from blood (not recorded which). The clonotype was recovered from a woman aged 25 to 39 who had recovered from COVID-19. V is TRBV10-2 and J is TRBJ2-1; 9 bases map to TRBD2. The CDR3 region is CASSGAGGISPNYNEQFF. For the CDR3, the DNA is TGCGCCAGCAGTGGGGCGGGAGGGATCTCCCCTAATTACAATGAGCAGTTCTTC.